A single sample is the source of the 10 T cell receptor beta chains below, sequenced in a study of shared clonotypes between healthy human individuals. Data came from immunoSEQ multiplex PCR; TCRdb stores just in-frame clones and leaves some out. This sample yields millions of clones, of which roughly 96% are seen a single time; 0.1% to 0.15% belongs to the top ten. The sequencing sample was made of naive CD4+ T cells sorted from blood. Subset here: CD45RA+ positively selected. The receptors derive from a man between 18 and 29 years old in good health.

The chain has TRBV6-1 and TRBJ2-7; D unclear. V lost 8 bases and J 7 bases, leaving 18 bases between the germline ends. Germline V gene sequence: CDR1 MNHNS, CDR2 SASEGT. There are 13 residues in the CDR3. CDR3 sequence: CASLGPGRWEQYF. CDR3 in DNA: TGTGCCAGCCTAGGGCCGGGTAGATGGGAGCAGTACTTC.

CDR3 nucleotides: TGTGCCAGCAGCTTAGTACAGGGGGTAAAAGAGACCCAGTACTTC. Protein product: CASSLVQGVKETQYF. This chain joins TRBV7-6 and TRBJ2-5; 8 positions match TRBD1. V was clipped by 1 base and J by 3 bases; unmatched bases: 4. Germline V gene data show CDR1 as SGHVS and CDR2 as FNYEAQ. This CDR3 is 15 amino acids long.

To note about this clone: The sample carries other DNA sequences with the same CDR3. The gene calls are TRBV30 and TRBJ1-5; D gene unclear. The ends were cut back, 0 bases at V and 0 bases at J, with 3 bases in the middle. CDR3 size: 13 residues. In germline, CDR1 is GTSNPN, CDR2 SVGIG (reference sequence). The CDR3 reads CAWSVYSNQPQHF. CDR3 nucleotides: TGTGCCTGGAGTGTCTATAGCAATCAGCCCCAGCATTTT.

The rearrangement joins TRBV19 to TRBJ1-1; D not resolved. The CDR3 is 11 residues long. Germline lookup yields CDR1 LNHDA and CDR2 SQIVND (reference sequence). The germline V and J ends were trimmed by 4 bases and 8 bases, with 8 bases remaining between them. The CDR3 loop is CASSTWAEAFF. As DNA, the CDR3 is TGTGCCAGTAGTACCTGGGCCGAAGCTTTCTTT.

This chain links TRBV10-1 with TRBJ2-7; TRBD2 agrees at 10 bases. The germline CDR1 and CDR2 sequences are WNHNN and SYGVQD (reference sequence). Trimming at V came to 5 bases and at J to 5 bases, leaving 6 bases not matched to a gene. The length of the CDR3 is 14 residues. CDR3 DNA: TGCGCCAGCAGTTCTAGCGGGAGTGGGCACGAGCAGTACTTC. Protein product: CASSSSGSGHEQYF.

The rearrangement links TRBV19 to TRBJ2-1; 8 positions agree with TRBD2. Per the germline V gene, CDR1 is LNHDA and CDR2 is SQIVND (reference sequence). Trimming took 5 bases from V and 5 from J; bases not matched to a gene: 8. This CDR3 is 15 amino acids long. The CDR3 sequence is CASSPEIAGNNEQFF. The CDR3 DNA follows: TGTGCCAGTAGTCCAGAGATAGCGGGAAACAATGAGCAGTTCTTC.

A few counts support this clone. The V call is TRBV6-1, the J call TRBJ1-6, with TRBD1 identical over 7 bases. CDR3 length equals 13 residues. The ends lost 7 bases at V and 14 bases at J; junction bases unmatched: 11. Germline loops: CDR1 MNHNS, CDR2 SASEGT. The CDR3 DNA reads TGTGCCAGCACTCGGGACAGAGGATCGTCCCTCCACTTT. Translated: CASTRDRGSSLHF.

The chain links TRBV5-4 to TRBJ2-3, with a possible D match to TRBD2 (6 bases). This CDR3 contains 17 residues. Germline values: CDR1 SGHNT, CDR2 YYREEE (reference sequence). Trimming cost V 0 bases and J 0 bases, with 14 bases left between them. The CDR3 spells CASSLVVGGVSTDTQYF. For the CDR3, the DNA is TGTGCCAGCAGCTTGGTTGTCGGGGGAGTTAGCACAGATACGCAGTATTTT.

This chain joins TRBV5-1 and TRBJ1-1; D might be TRBD1 (5 bases). There are 14 residues in the CDR3. Trimming pared 4 bases from V and 4 bases from J, leaving 14 bases between. Germline-derived CDR1 and CDR2 are SGHRS and YFSETQ. Here the CDR3 reads CASSLGVGSTEAFF. CDR3 DNA sequence: TGCGCCAGCAGCCTAGGGGTGGGGAGCACTGAAGCTTTCTTT.

This chain links TRBV7-2 with TRBJ2-1, with 10 nucleotides matching TRBD1. The V and J ends lost 6 bases and 3 bases, in that order; junction bases with no gene match: 8. The CDR3 totals 16 residues. Germline V gene sequence: CDR1 SGHTA, CDR2 FQGNSA. The CDR3 region is CASRRTDRGLYNEQFF. The DNA of the CDR3 is TGTGCCAGCAGACGGACCGACAGGGGGCTCTACAATGAGCAGTTCTTC.